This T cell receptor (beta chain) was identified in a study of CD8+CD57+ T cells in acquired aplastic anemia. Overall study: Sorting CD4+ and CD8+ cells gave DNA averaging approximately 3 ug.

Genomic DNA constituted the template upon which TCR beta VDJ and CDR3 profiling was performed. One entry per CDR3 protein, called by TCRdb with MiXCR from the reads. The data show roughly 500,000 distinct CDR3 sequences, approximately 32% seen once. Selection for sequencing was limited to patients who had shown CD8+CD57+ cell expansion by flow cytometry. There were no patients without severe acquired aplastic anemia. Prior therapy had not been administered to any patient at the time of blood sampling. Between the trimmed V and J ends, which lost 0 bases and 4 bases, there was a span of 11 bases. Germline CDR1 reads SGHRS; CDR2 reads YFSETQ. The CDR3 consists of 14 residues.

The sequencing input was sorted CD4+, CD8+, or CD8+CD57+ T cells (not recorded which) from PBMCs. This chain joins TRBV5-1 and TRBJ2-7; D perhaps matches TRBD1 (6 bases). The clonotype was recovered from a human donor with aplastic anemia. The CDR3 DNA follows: TGCGCCAGCAGCTTGGAGCAGGGGTTATACGAGCAGTACTTC. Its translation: CASSLEQGLYEQYF. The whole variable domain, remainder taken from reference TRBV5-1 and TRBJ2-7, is KAGVTQTPRYLIKTRGQQVTLSCSPISGHRSVSWYQQTPGQGLQFLFEYFSETQRNKGNFPGRFSGRQFSNSRSEMNVSTLELGDSALYLCASSLEQGLYEQYFGPGTRLTVT.